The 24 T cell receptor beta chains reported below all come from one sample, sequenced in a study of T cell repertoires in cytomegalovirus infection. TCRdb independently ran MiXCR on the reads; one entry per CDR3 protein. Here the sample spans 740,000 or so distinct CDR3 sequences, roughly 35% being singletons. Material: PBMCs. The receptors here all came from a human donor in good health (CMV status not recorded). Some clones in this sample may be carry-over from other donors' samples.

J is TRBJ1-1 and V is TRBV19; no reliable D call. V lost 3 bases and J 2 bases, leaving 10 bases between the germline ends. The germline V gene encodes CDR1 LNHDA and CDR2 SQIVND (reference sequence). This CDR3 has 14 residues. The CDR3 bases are TGTGCCAGTAGTATCGAAGCGTACAACACTGAAGCTTTCTTT. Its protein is CASSIEAYNTEAFF.

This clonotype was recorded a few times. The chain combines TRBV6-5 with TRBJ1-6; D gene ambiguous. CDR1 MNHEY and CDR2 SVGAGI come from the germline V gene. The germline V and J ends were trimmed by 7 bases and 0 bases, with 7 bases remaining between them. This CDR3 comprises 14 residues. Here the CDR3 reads CASTPGSYNSPLHF. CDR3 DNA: TGTGCCAGCACCCCGGGCTCCTATAATTCACCCCTCCACTTT.

This CDR3 reads CASSLLRGLRTQYF. The CDR3 DNA is TGTGCCAGCAGTTTACTCAGGGGATTGCGGACCCAGTACTTC. The chain has TRBV12-3 or TRBV12-4 and TRBJ2-5; D might be TRBD1 (6 bases). Trimming shortened V by 2 bases and J by 7 bases, and 14 bases separated the two germline ends. This CDR3 spans 14 amino acids.

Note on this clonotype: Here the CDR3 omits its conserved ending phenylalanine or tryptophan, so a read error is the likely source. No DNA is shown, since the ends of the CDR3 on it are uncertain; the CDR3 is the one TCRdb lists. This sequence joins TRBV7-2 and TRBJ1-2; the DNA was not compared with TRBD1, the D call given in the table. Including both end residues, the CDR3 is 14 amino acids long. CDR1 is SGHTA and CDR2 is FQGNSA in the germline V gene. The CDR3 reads CASNRDRVGYGYTL.

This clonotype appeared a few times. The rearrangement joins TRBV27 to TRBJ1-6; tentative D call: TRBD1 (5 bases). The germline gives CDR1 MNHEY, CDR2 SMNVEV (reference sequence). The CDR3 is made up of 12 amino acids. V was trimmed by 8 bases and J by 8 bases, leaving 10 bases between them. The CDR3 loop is CASQGRDSPLHF. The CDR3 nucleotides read TGTGCCAGCCAGGGTAGAGATTCACCCCTCCACTTT.

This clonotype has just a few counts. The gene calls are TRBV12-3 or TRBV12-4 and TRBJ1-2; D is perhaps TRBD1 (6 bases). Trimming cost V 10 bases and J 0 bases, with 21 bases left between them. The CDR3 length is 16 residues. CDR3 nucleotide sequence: TGTGCCAACGGCCCGAGGGGGGTTATTTCTAACTATGGCTACACCTTC. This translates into CANGPRGVISNYGYTF.

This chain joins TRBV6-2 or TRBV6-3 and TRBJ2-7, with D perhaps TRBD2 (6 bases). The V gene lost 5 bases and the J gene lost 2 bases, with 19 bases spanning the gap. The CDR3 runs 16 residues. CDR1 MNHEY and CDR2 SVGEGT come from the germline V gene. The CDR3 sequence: CASSDPFGEEAYEQYF. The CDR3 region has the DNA TGTGCCAGCAGTGACCCCTTCGGGGAGGAAGCCTACGAGCAGTACTTC.

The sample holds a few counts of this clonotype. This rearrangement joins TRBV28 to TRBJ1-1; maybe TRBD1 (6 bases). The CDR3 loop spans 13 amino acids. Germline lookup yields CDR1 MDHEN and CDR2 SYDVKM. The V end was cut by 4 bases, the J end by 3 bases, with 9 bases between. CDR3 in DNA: TGTGCCAGCAGTTGGGGGCCGGACACTGAAGCTTTCTTT. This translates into CASSWGPDTEAFF.

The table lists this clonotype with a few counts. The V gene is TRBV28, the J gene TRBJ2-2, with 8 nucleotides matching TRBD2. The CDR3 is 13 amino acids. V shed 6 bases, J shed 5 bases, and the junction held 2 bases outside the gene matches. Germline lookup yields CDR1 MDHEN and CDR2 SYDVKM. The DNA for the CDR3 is TGTGCCAGCAGGGCTAGCGGGACCGGGGAGCTGTTTTTT. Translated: CASRASGTGELFF. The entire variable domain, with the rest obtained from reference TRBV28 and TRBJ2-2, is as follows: DVKVTQSSRYLVKRTGEKVFLECVQDMDHENMFWYRQDPGLGLRLIYFSYDVKMKEKGDIPEGYSVSREKKERFSLILESASTNQTSMYLCASRASGTGELFFGEGSRLTVL.

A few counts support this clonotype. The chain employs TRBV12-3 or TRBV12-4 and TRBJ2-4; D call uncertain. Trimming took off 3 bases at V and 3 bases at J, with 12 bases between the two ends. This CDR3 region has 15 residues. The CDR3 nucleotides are TGTGCCAGCAGTTTTGAGTCATGGGGCAAAAACATTCAGTACTTC. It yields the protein CASSFESWGKNIQYF.

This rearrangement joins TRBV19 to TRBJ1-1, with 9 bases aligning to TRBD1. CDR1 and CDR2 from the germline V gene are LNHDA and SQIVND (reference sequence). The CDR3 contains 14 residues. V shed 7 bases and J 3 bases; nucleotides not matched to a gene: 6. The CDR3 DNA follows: TGTGCCAGTACCCAGACAGGGGGATACACTGAAGCTTTCTTT. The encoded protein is CASTQTGGYTEAFF.

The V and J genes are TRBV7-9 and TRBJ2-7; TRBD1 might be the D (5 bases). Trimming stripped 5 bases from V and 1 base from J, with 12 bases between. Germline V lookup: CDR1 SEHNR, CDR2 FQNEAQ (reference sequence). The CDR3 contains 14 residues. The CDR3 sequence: CASSTTVYSYEQYF. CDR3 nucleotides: TGTGCCAGCAGCACGACAGTTTATTCCTACGAGCAGTACTTC.

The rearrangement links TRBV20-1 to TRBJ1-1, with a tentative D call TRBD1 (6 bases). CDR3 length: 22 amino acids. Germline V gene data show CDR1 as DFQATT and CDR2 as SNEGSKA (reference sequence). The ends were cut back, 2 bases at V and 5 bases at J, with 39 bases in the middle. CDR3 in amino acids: CSARFGTLDSTPLRWTWTEAFF. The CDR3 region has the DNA TGCAGTGCTAGATTTGGGACACTGGACAGTACGCCCCTCCGCTGGACCTGGACTGAAGCTTTCTTT.

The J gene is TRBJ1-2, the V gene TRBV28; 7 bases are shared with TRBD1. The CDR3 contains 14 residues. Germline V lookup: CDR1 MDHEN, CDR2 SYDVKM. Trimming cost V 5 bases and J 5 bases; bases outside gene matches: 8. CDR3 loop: CASSRWDRTYGYTF. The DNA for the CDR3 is TGTGCCAGCAGTCGCTGGGACAGAACTTATGGCTACACCTTC.

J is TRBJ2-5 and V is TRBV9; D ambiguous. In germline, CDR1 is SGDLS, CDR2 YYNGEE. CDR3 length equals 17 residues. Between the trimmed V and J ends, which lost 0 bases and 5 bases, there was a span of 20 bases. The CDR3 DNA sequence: TGTGCCAGCAGCGTAGCTGCCATGGCCAGTCCTGGGGAGACCCAGTACTTC. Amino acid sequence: CASSVAAMASPGETQYF.

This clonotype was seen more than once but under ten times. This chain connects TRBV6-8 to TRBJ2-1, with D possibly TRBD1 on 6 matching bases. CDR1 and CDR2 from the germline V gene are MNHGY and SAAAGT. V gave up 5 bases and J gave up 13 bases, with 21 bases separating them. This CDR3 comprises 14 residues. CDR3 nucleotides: TGTGCCAGCAGTGTTAGTTTTAAGGCAGGGGATCAGTTCTTC. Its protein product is CASSVSFKAGDQFF.

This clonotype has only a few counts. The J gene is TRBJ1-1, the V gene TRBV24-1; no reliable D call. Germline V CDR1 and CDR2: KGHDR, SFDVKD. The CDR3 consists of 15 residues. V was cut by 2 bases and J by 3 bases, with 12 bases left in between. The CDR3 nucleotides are TGTGCCACCAGTGATTCGGTGGGTGTAGACACTGAAGCTTTCTTT. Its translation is CATSDSVGVDTEAFF.

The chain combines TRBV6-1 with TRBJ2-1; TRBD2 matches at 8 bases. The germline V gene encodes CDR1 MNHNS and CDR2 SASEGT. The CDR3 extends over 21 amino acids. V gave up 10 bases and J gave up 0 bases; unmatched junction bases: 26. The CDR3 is CATYFLQTGTRPPSSYNEQFF. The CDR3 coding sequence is TGTGCCACGTATTTTCTTCAAACCGGGACTAGACCTCCTAGCTCCTACAATGAGCAGTTCTTC.

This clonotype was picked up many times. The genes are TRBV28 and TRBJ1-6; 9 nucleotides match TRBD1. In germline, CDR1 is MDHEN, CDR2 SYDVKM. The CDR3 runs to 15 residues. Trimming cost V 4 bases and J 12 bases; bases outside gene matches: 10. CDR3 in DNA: TGTGCCAGCAGTTCGACCGGGACAGGGATTGAACCCCTCCACTTT. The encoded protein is CASSSTGTGIEPLHF.

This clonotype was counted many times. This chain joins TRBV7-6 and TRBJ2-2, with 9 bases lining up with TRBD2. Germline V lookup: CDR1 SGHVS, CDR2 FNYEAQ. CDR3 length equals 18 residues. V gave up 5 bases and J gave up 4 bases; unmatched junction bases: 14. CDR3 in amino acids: CASSPGGGRAEFTGELFF. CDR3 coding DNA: TGTGCCAGCAGCCCTGGGGGCGGGAGGGCCGAGTTCACCGGGGAGCTGTTTTTT.

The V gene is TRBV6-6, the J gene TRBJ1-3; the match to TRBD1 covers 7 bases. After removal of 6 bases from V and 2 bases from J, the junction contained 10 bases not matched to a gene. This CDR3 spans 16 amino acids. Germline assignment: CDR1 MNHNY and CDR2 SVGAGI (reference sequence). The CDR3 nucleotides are TGTGCCAGCAGACTAGGACAGGATTACACTGGAAACACCATATATTTT. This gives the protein CASRLGQDYTGNTIYF.

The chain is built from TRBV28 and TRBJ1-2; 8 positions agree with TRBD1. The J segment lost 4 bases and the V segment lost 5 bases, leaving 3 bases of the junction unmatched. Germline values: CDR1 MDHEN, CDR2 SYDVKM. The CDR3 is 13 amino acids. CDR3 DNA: TGTGCCAGCAGTGGACAGGGAACCTATGGCTACACCTTC. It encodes CASSGQGTYGYTF.

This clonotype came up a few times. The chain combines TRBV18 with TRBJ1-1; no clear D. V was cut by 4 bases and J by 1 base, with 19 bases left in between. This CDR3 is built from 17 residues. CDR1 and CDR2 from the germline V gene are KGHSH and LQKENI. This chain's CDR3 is CASSHLRQVEWNTEAFF. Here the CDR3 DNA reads TGTGCCAGCTCACACCTCCGCCAGGTTGAATGGAACACTGAAGCTTTCTTT.

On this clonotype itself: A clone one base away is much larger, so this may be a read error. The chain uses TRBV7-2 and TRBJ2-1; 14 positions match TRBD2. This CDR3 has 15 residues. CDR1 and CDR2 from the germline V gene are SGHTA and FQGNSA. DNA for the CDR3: TGTGCCAGCATCTTAGCTTCCGGGACTAGCGGGGGACAGTTCTTC. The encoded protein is CASILASGTSGGQFF. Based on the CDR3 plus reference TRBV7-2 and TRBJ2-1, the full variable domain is GAGVSQSPSNKVTEKGKDVELRCDPISGHTALYWYRQSLGQGLEFLIYFQGNSAPDKSGLPSDRFSAERTGGSVSTLTIQRTQQEDSAVYLCASILASGTSGGQFFGPGTRLTVL.